The text below deals with one T cell receptor (beta chain). The data derive from a study of blood T cell repertoires in COVID-19. Turning to the study itself: Samples representing acute and convalescent COVID-19 were sourced from the United States, Italy and Spain. T cells, B-cell-depleted T cells, or PBMCs provided the cDNA or gDNA that served as material.

The CDR3 has 16 residues. Per the germline V gene, CDR1 is SGHRS and CDR2 is YFSETQ. The ends were cut back, 1 base at V and 2 bases at J, with 12 bases in the middle. In the authors' methods: For nucleated cells, counts were estimated from reference gene primer amplification. TCRdb's table, derived via immunoSEQ multiplex PCR, lists solely in-frame clones and lacks some. V, J and clone size were drawn from that table, and D and trimming were deduced from the DNA. The sample lists about 400,000 clones; around 87% were seen once. The chain recombines TRBV5-1 with TRBJ2-2, with D possibly being TRBD1 (5 bases). Sequencing used peripheral blood. The receptor's source is a human donor in a cohort sampled during active COVID-19. The CDR3 reads CASSLMGQANTGELFF. The CDR3, as DNA: TGCGCCAGCAGCTTGATGGGGCAGGCTAACACCGGGGAGCTGTTTTTT.